This TCR beta chain was recorded in a study of T cells expressing NK-cell markers. CDR3 length: 14 amino acids. Germline V gene sequence: CDR1 SGHRS, CDR2 YFSETQ. Using the 5' RACE reads, TCRdb records one entry per CDR3 protein without DNA. The sample has about 150,000 distinct CDR3 sequences. The clonotype comes from a man in his late teens or twenties in good health. The V gene is TRBV5-1, the J gene TRBJ1-6; TCRdb indicates TRBD1, and absent DNA this call remains unverified. Sequenced input: blood T cells: a sorted CD56 or NKG2C T cell subset, CD4+ or CD8+ T cells, or bulk PBMC T cells (not recorded which). The CDR3: CASSLETGARALHF.